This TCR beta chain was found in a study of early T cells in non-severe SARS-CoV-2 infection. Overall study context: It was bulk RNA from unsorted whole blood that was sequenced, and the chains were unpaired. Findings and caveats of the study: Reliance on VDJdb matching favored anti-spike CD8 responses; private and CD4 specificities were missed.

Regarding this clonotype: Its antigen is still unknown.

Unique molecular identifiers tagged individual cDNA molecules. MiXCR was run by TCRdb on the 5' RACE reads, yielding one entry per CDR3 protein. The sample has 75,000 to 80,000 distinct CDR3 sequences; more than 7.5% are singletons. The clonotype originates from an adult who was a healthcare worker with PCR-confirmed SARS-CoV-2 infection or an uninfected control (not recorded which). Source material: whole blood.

As DNA, the CDR3 is TGTGCCAGCAGCTTAATGGTTAATGAAAAACTGTTTTTT. As protein: CASSLMVNEKLFF. The genes are TRBV7-2 and TRBJ1-4, with D uncertain. V lost 2 bases, J lost 4 bases, and 5 bases lay in between. CDR3 size: 13 residues. In germline, CDR1 is SGHTA, CDR2 FQGNSA.